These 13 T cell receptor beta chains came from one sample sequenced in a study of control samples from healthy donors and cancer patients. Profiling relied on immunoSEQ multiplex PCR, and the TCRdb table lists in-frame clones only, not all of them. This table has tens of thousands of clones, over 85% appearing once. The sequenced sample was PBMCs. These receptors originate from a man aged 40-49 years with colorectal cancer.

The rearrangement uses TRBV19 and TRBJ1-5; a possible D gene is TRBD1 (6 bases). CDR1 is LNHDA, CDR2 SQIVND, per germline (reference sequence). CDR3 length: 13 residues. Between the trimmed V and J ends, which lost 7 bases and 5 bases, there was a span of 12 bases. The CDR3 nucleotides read TGTGCCAGTAATTACAGGGTTGATCAGCCCCAGCATTTT. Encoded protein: CASNYRVDQPQHF.

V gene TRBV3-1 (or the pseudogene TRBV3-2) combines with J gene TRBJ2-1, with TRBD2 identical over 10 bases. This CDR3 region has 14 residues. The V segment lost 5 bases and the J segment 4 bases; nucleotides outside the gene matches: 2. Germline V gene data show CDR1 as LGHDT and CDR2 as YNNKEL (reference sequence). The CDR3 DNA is TGTGCCAGCAGCGGACTAGCGGATTACAATGAGCAGTTCTTC. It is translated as CASSGLADYNEQFF.

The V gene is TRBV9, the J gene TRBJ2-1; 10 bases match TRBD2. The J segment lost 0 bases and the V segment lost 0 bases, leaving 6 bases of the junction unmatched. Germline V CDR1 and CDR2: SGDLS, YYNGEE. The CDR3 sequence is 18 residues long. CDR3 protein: CASSVGLAGVSSYNEQFF. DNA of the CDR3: TGTGCCAGCAGCGTAGGGCTAGCGGGAGTGAGCTCCTACAATGAGCAGTTCTTC.

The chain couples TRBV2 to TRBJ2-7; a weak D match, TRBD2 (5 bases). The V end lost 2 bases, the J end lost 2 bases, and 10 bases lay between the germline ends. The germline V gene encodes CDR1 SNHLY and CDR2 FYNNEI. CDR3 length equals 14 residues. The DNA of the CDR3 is TGTGCCAGCAGTGAACCCCTAGCAGCCTACGAGCAGTACTTC. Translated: CASSEPLAAYEQYF.

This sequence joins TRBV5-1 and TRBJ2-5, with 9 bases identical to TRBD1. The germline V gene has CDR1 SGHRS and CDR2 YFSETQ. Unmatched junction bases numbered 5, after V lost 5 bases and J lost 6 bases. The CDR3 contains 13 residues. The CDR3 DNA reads TGCGCCAGCAGAGGGACAGGGATGCAGACCCAGTACTTC. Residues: CASRGTGMQTQYF.

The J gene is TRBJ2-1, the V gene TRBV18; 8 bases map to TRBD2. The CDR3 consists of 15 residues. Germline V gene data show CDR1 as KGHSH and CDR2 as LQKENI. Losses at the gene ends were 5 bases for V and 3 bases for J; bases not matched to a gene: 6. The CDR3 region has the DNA TGTGCCAGCTCATTAACGGGACTAGGCTACAATGAGCAGTTCTTC. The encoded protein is CASSLTGLGYNEQFF.

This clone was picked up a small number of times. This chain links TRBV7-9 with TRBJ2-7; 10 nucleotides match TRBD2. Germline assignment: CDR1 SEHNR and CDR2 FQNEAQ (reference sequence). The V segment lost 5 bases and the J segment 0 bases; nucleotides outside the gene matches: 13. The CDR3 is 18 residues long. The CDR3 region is CASSPGTSGISNSYEQYF. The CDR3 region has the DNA TGTGCCAGCAGCCCCGGAACTAGCGGGATTTCTAACTCCTACGAGCAGTACTTC.

In DNA, the CDR3 is TGTGCCAGCAGCCACAGAGGGAACACTGAAGCTTTCTTT. Residues: CASSHRGNTEAFF. The chain recombines TRBV3-1 (or the pseudogene TRBV3-2) with TRBJ1-1; D not resolved. The CDR3 covers 13 residues. Trimming left V 3 bases short and J 1 base short, with 6 bases between. Germline-derived CDR1 and CDR2 are LGHDT and YNNKEL (reference sequence).

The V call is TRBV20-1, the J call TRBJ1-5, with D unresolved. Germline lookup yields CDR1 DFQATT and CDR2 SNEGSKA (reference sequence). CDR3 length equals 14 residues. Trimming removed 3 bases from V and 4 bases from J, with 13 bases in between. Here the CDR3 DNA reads TGCAGTGCTAGTAACAATTTAGCGAATCAGCCCCAGCATTTT. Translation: CSASNNLANQPQHF.

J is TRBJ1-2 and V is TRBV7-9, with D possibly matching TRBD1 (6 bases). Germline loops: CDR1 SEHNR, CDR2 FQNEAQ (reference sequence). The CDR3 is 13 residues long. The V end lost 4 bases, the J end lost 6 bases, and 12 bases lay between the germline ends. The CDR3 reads CASSSQGGDGYTF. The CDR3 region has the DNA TGTGCCAGCAGCTCACAGGGTGGAGATGGCTACACCTTC.

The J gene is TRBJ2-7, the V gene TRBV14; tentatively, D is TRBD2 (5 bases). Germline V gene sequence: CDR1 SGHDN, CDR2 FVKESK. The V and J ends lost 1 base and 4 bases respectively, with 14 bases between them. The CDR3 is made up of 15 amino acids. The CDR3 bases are TGTGCCAGCAGCCAAGTAACTGGGAGTTGGTACGAGCAGTACTTC. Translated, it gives CASSQVTGSWYEQYF.

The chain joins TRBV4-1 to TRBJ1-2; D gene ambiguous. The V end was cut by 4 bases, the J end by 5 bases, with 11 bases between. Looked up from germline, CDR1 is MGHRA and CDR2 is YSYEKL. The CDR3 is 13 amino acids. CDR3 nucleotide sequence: TGCGCCAGCAGCCCGACATTGCTTTATGGCTACACCTTC. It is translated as CASSPTLLYGYTF.

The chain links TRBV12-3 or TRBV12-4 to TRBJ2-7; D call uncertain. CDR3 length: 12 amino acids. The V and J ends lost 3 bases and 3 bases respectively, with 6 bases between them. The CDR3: CASSFTVYEQYF. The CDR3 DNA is TGTGCCAGCAGTTTCACCGTCTACGAGCAGTACTTC.